This T cell receptor beta chain was recorded in a study of CD8+ T cells in alopecia areata. Study details: Treated patients swallowed 5 to 10 mg of oral tofacitinib twice daily.

The CDR3 has 14 residues. The ends lost 6 bases at V and 4 bases at J; junction bases unmatched: 6. The germline gives CDR1 SNHLY, CDR2 FYNNEI. RNA, once extracted, was reverse transcribed into cDNA for use as the sequencing template. Here immunoSEQ multiplex PCR was the method, and the copy in TCRdb shows in-frame clones only, minus some. The data hold 150,000 or so clones, with around 49% observed a single time. This clone was seen only once. Material: CD8+ T cells sorted from blood, obtained at week 0. This sequence was found in a human donor with alopecia areata. The rearrangement links TRBV2 to TRBJ2-1, with 7 nucleotides matching TRBD2. CDR3 in DNA: TGTGCCAGCAGGGCAGCGGGGCAGTACAATGAGCAGTTCTTC. Translation gives CASRAAGQYNEQFF.